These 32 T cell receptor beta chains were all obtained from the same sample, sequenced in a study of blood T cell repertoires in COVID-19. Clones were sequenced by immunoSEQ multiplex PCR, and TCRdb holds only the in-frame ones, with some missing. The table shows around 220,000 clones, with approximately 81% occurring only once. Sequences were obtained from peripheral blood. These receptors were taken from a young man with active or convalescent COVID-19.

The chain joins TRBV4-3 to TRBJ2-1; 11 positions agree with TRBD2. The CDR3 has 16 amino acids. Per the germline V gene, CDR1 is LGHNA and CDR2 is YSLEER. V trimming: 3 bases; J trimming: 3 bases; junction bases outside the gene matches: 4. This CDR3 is CASSHTSGGIYNEQFF. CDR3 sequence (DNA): TGCGCCAGCAGCCACACTAGCGGGGGTATCTACAATGAGCAGTTCTTC.

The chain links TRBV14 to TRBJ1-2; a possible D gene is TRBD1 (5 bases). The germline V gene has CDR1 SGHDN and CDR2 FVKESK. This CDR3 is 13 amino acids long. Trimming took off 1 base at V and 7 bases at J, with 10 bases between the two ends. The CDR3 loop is CASSQGQHGGYTF. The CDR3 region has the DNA TGTGCCAGCAGCCAAGGACAGCACGGTGGCTACACCTTC. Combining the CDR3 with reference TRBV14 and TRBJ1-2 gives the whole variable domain EAGVTQFPSHSVIEKGQTVTLRCDPISGHDNLYWYRRVMGKEIKFLLHFVKESKQDESGMPNNRFLAERTGGTYSTLKVQPAELEDSGVYFCASSQGQHGGYTFGSGTRLTVV.

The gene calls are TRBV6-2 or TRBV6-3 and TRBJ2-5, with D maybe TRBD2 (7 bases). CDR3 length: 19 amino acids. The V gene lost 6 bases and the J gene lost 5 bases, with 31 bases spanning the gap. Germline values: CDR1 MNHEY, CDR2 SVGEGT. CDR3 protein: CASSPGTKTLDRPNETQYF. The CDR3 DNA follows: TGTGCCAGCAGCCCCGGGACTAAGACCCTGGACAGACCGAACGAGACCCAGTACTTC.

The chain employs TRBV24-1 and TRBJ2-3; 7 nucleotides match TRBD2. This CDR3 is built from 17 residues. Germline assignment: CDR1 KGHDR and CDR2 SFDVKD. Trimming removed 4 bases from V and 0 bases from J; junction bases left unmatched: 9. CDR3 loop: CATSDPKRDRSTDTQYF. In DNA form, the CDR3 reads TGTGCCACCAGTGACCCCAAGCGGGATCGGAGCACAGATACGCAGTATTTT.

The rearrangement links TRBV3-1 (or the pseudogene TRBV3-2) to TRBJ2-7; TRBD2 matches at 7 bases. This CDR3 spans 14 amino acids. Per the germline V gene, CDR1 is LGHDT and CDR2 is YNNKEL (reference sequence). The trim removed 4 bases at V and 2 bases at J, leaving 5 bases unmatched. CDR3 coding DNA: TGTGCCAGCAGCCGTGTAGCGGGCCCCTACGAGCAGTACTTC. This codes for CASSRVAGPYEQYF.

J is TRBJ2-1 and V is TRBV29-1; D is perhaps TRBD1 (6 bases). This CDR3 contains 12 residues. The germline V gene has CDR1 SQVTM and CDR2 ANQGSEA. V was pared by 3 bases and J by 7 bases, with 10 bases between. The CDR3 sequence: CSVDSQGNEQFF. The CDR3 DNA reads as TGCAGCGTTGATAGTCAGGGGAATGAGCAGTTCTTC.

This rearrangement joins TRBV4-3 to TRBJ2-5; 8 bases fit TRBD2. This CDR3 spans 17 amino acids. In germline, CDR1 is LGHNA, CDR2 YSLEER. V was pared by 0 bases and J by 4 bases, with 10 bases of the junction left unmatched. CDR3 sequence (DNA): TGCGCCAGCAGCCAAGATCGAGTCCTAGCGGGCGTAGAGACCCAGTACTTC. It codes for CASSQDRVLAGVETQYF.

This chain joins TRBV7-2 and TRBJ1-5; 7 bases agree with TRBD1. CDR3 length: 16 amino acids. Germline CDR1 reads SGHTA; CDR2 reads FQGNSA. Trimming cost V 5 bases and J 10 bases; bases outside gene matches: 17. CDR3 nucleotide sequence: TGTGCCAGCAGCCCCGGTGGAGGGGGCGCGTCGGGACCCCAGCATTTT. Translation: CASSPGGGGASGPQHF.

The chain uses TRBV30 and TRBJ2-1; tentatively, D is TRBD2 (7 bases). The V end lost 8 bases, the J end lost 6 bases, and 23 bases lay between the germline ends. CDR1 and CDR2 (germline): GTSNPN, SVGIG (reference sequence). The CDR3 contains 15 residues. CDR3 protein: CAGGRGSGTFNEQFF. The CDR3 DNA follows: TGTGCCGGGGGACGAGGGAGCGGGACATTCAATGAGCAGTTCTTC. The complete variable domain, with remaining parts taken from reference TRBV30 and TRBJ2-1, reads SQTIHQWPATLVQPVGSPLSLECTVEGTSNPNLYWYRQAAGRGLQLLFYSVGIGQISSEVPQNLSASRPQDRQFILSSKKLLLSDSGFYLCAGGRGSGTFNEQFFGPGTRLTVL.

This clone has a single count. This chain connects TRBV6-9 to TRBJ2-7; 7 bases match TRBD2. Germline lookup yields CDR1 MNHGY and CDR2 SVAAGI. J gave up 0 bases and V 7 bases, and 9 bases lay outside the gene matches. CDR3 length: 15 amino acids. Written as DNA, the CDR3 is TGTGCCAGCACTGTTGGCCTAGCGGACTCCTACGAGCAGTACTTC. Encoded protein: CASTVGLADSYEQYF.

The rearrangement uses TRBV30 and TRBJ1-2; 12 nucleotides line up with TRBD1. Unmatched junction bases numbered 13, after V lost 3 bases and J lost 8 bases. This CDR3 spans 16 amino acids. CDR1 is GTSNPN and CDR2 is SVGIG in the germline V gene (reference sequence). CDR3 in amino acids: CAWSLKPGQGALGYTF. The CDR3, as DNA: TGTGCCTGGAGCTTGAAGCCGGGACAGGGGGCTTTGGGCTACACCTTC. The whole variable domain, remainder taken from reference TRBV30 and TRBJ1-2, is SQTIHQWPATLVQPVGSPLSLECTVEGTSNPNLYWYRQAAGRGLQLLFYSVGIGQISSEVPQNLSASRPQDRQFILSSKKLLLSDSGFYLCAWSLKPGQGALGYTFGSGTRLTVV.

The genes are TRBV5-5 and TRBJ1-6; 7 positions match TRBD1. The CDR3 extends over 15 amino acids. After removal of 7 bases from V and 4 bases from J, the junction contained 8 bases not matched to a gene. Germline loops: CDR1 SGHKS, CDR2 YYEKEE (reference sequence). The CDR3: CASHGTESYNSPLHF. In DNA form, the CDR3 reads TGTGCCAGCCACGGGACAGAATCATATAATTCACCCCTCCACTTT.

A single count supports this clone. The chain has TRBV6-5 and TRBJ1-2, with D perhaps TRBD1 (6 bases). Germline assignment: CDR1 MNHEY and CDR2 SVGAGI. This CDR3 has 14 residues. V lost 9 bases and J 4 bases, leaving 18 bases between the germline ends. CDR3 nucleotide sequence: TGTGCCAGTCAACAGGGCGTAGGTGGCTATGGCTACACCTTC. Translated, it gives CASQQGVGGYGYTF.

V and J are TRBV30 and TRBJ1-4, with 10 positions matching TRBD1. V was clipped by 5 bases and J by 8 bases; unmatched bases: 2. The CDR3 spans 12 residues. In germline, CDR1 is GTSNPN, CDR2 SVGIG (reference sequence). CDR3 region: CAWDRGREKLFF. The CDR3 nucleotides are TGTGCCTGGGACAGGGGGCGGGAAAAACTGTTTTTT.

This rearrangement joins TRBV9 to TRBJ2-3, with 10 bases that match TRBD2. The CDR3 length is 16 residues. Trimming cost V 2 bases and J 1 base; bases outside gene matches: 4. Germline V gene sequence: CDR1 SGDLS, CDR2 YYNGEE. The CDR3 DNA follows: TGTGCCAGCAGCGTCTTAGCGGGAGGACGCACAGATACGCAGTATTTT. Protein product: CASSVLAGGRTDTQYF.

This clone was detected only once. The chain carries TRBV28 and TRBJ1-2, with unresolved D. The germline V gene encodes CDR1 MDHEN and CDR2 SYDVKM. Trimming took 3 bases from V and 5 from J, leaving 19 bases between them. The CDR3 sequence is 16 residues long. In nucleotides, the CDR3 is TGTGCCAGCAGTTTTTTTAGTTCTGGGCAGGCTTATGGCTACACCTTC. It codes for CASSFFSSGQAYGYTF.

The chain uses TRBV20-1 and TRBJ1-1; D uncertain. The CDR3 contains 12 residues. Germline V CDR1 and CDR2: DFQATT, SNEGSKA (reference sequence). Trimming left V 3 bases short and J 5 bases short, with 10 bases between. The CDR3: CSASDPLTEAFF. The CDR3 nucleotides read TGCAGTGCTAGTGACCCGTTGACTGAAGCTTTCTTT.

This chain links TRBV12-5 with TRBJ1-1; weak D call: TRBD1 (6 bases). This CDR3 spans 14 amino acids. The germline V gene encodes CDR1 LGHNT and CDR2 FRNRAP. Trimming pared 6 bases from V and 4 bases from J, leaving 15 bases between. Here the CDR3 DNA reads TGTGCTAGTGGAGATTCAGGGGTTAGCACTGAAGCTTTCTTT. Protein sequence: CASGDSGVSTEAFF.

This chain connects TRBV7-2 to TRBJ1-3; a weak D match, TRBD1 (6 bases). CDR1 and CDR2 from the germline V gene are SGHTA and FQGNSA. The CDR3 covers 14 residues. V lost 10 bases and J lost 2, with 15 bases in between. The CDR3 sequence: CATLPSGAGNTIYF. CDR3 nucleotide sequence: TGTGCCACCCTACCATCAGGGGCTGGAAACACCATATATTTT.

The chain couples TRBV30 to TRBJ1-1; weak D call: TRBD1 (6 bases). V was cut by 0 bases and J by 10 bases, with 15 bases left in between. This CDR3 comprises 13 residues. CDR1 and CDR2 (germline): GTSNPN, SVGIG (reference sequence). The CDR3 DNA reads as TGTGCCTGGAGTGTGGGGACAACCTTGGGAGCTTTCTTT. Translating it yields CAWSVGTTLGAFF.

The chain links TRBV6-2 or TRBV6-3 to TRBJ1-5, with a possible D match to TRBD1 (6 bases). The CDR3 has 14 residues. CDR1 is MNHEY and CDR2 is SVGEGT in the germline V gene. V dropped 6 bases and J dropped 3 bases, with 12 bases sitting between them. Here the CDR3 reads CASSPYRDNQPQHF. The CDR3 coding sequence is TGTGCCAGCAGCCCTTACAGGGACAATCAGCCCCAGCATTTT.

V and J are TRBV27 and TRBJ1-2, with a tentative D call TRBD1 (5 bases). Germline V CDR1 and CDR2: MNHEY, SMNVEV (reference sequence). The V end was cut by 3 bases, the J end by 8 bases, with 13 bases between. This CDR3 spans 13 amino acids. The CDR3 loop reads CASSFGGGTGYTF. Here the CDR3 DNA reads TGTGCCAGCAGTTTCGGAGGCGGGACCGGCTACACCTTC.

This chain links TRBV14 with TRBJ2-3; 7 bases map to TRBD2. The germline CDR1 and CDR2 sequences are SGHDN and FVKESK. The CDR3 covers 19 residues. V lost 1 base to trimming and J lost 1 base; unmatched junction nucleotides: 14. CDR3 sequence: CASSQVGWDYEARTDTQYF. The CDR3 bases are TGTGCCAGCAGCCAAGTGGGGTGGGACTACGAAGCCCGCACAGATACGCAGTATTTT.

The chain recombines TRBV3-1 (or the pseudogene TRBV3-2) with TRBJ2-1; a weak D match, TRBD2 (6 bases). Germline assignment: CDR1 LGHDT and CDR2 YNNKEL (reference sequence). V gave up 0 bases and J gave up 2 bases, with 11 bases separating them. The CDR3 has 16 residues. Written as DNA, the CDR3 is TGTGCCAGCAGCCAAGACCAGGCGGGACCCTACAATGAGCAGTTCTTC. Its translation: CASSQDQAGPYNEQFF.

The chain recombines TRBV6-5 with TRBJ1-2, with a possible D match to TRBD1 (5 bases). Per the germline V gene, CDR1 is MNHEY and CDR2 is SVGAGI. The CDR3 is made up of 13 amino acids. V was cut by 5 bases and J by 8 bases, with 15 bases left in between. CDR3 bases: TGTGCCAGCAGTCGACCACGGGGGTCCGGCTACACCTTC. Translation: CASSRPRGSGYTF.

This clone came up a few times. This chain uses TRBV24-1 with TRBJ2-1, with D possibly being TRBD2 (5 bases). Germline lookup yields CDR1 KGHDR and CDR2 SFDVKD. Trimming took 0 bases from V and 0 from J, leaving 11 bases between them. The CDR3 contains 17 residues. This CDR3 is CATSDLQTGSSYNEQFF. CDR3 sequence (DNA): TGTGCCACCAGTGATTTGCAAACGGGAAGCTCCTACAATGAGCAGTTCTTC.

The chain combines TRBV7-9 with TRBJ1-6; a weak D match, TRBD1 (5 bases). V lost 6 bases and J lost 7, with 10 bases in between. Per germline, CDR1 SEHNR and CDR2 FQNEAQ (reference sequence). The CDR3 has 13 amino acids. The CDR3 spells CASSQGTNSPLHF. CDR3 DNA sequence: TGTGCCAGCAGTCAGGGCACGAATTCACCCCTCCACTTT.

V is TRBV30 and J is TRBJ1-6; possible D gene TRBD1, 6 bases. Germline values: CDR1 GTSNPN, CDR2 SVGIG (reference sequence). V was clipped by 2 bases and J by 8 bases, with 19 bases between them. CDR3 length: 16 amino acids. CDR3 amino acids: CAWSPPGAPWDSPLHF. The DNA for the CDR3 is TGTGCCTGGAGTCCCCCAGGGGCGCCATGGGATTCACCCCTCCACTTT.

The CDR3 region is CAWGTSGIPDTQYF. The CDR3 DNA is TGTGCCTGGGGGACTAGCGGGATCCCAGATACGCAGTATTTT. V and J are TRBV30 and TRBJ2-3; 13 nucleotides agree with TRBD2. The CDR3 has 14 amino acids. Trimming cost V 5 bases and J 4 bases; bases outside gene matches: 3. Looked up from germline, CDR1 is GTSNPN and CDR2 is SVGIG (reference sequence).

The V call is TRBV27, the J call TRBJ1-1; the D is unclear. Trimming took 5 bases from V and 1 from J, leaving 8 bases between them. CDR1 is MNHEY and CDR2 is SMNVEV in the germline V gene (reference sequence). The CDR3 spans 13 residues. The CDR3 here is CASSIPGNTEAFF. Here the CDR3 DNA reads TGTGCCAGCAGTATCCCAGGGAACACTGAAGCTTTCTTT.

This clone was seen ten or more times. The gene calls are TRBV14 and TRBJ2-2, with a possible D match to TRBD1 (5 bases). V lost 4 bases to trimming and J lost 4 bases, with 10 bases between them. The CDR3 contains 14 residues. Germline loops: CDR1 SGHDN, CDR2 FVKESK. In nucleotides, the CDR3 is TGTGCCAGCAGCCCATATCAGGGCACCGGGGAGCTGTTTTTT. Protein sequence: CASSPYQGTGELFF.

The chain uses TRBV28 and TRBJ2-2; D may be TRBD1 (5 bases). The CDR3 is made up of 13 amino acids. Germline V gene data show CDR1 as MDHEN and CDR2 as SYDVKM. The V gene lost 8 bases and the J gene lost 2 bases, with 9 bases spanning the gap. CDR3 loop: CASFRDNTGELFF. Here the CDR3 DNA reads TGTGCCAGCTTCAGGGATAACACCGGGGAGCTGTTTTTT.